Listed below are T cell receptor beta chains from one sample, sequenced in a study of T cell changes during pregnancy in multiple sclerosis. Profiled with immunoSEQ multiplex PCR; TCRdb holds only in-frame clones, not every one. This table holds roughly 23,000 clones, 91% found once. The specimen was CD4+ T cells from peripheral blood mononuclear cells, collected in the third trimester of pregnancy. These receptors all come from a female donor in good health, enrolled as a control in a pregnancy study. Each CDR3 is given with its conserved first and last residue. D genes are given only for firm matches. Size is stated for part of the rows, as once, few or many counts, or as a class when the clone is expanded.

TGTGCCAGCAGTAGCGGGGGGGGACAAGAGACCCAGTACTTC,CASSSGGGQETQYF,.,TRBV2,TRBD2,TRBJ2-5
TGTGCCAGCAGTGAAAGTGGCCACACAGATACGCAGTATTTT,CASSESGHTDTQYF,.,TRBV2,.,TRBJ2-3
TGTGCCACCAGCAGAGAGTACCCAGGTACCGGGGAGCTGTTTTTT,CATSREYPGTGELFF,.,TRBV15,.,TRBJ2-2
TGTGCCAGCAGCTTAGGCGATTTACTAGCGGGAGGGGCCTATGACAAAAACATTCAGTACTTC,CASSLGDLLAGGAYDKNIQYF,few,TRBV13,TRBD2,TRBJ2-4
TGTGCCAGCAGCCAAGATAGGGTGGGACAGGGAAATGAAAAACTGTTTTTT,CASSQDRVGQGNEKLFF,.,TRBV5-4,TRBD1,TRBJ1-4
TGTGCCAGCTCACCTAGGGACAGGGGGCTCTACGAGCAGTACTTC,CASSPRDRGLYEQYF,once,TRBV18,TRBD1,TRBJ2-7
TGTGCCAGTAGTAATCCGGGACAGGTGAACACTGAAGCTTTCTTT,CASSNPGQVNTEAFF,.,TRBV19,TRBD1,TRBJ1-1
TGTGCCAGCAGTACCCTCACTAGCGGGAGTGGTGATACGCAGTATTTT,CASSTLTSGSGDTQYF,once,TRBV27,TRBD2,TRBJ2-3
TGCGCCAGCAGCTTGGCGGCTAGCGGGGGAGAGCAGTACTTC,CASSLAASGGEQYF,.,TRBV5-1,TRBD2,TRBJ2-7
TGTGCCAGCAGTTTTCGGCCCCCAGGAGGGAGCTACAATGAGCAGTTCTTC,CASSFRPPGGSYNEQFF,.,TRBV27,.,TRBJ2-1
TGTGCCTGGAGTGTAGGGCAGGGGTCCTACGAGCAGTACTTC,CAWSVGQGSYEQYF,.,TRBV30,.,TRBJ2-7
TGTGCCAGCAGTTTAGCGTCACCTCCTAACTATGGCTACACCTTC,CASSLASPPNYGYTF,.,TRBV27,.,TRBJ1-2
TGTGCCAGCAGCCAATTCCAGGGGGCCTTTACGAACACCGGGGAGCTGTTTTTT,CASSQFQGAFTNTGELFF,.,TRBV13,TRBD1,TRBJ2-2
TGTGCCAGCAGTAGGGGGGGAGAGACCCAGTACTTC,CASSRGGETQYF,.,TRBV6-5,.,TRBJ2-5
TGCGCCAGCACTTGGAGGACGAACACCGGGGAGCTGTTTTTT,CASTWRTNTGELFF,.,TRBV10-2,.,TRBJ2-2
TGTGCCAGCAGTTATCAGGGGGCGCGGACTGAAGCTTTCTTT,CASSYQGARTEAFF,.,TRBV6-5,TRBD1,TRBJ1-1
TGTGCCAGCAGCTTGTTCTCAGGGGGCATAGTCAACTATGGCTACACCTTC,CASSLFSGGIVNYGYTF,.,TRBV5-6,TRBD1,TRBJ1-2
TGTGCCAGCAGCGTCGGACTAGCCTACAATGAGCAGTTCTTC,CASSVGLAYNEQFF,.,TRBV9,TRBD2,TRBJ2-1
TGCGCCAGCAGCTTGGCGCGGAACACTGAAGCTTTCTTT,CASSLARNTEAFF,.,TRBV5-1,.,TRBJ1-1
TGTGCCAGCAGTTATCCCGGGACAGGGCCGAATTCACCCCTCCACTTT,CASSYPGTGPNSPLHF,.,TRBV28,TRBD1,TRBJ1-6
TGCGCCAGCAGCACCGGCCCGGGACAGCACCTCTCCTACGAGCAGTACTTC,CASSTGPGQHLSYEQYF,.,TRBV5-1,TRBD1,TRBJ2-7
TGTGCCAGAAGCCCAGGGACAGCAACTTTCCAGTACTTC,CARSPGTATFQYF,.,TRBV5-3,TRBD1,TRBJ2-7
TGTGCCAGTATGTTGAGCCATCCTAGTCCCCCTCGGCCTAACTATGGCTACACCTTC,CASMLSHPSPPRPNYGYTF,.,TRBV19,.,TRBJ1-2
TGTGCCAGCAGCGTAGCCCGGGACAGGGGCACAGATACGCAGTATTTT,CASSVARDRGTDTQYF,.,TRBV9,TRBD1,TRBJ2-3